The clone carrying this TCR beta chain was picked up a small number of times. Its specificity is unknown. This specimen comes from a study of T-cell memory formation after mild COVID-19. Study as a whole: Largely donor-specific TCR clusters were found.

Constant-segment primers and 5'RACE yielded cDNA libraries for TCR alpha and TCR beta, each carrying sample barcodes and UMIs. TCRdb redid the calling of the 5' RACE reads with MiXCR, one entry per CDR3 protein. This sample has fewer than 50,000 distinct CDR3 sequences, with under 7.5% found just once. Per the germline V gene, CDR1 is LGHNA and CDR2 is YNFKEQ. V lost 4 bases to trimming and J lost 2 bases; unmatched junction nucleotides: 1. The CDR3 extends over 14 amino acids. Study-wide findings and caveats: Among clones peaking at day 37 in the second wave, SARS-CoV-2 specificity remained unconfirmed. The study detected some responding clones in pre-infection memory, suggesting cross-reactive memory joined.

The V call is TRBV4-2, the J call TRBJ2-1; 8 nucleotides align to TRBD2. The specimen was PBMCs or a T cell subset sorted from them (not recorded which). This receptor was identified in a man aged 18 to 30 who had mild COVID-19 (a few samples of this study predate the infection). Cell type and time point are not known. CDR3 in amino acids: CASSPGGAYNEQFF. The CDR3 DNA reads TGTGCCAGCAGCCCGGGGGGGGCCTACAATGAGCAGTTCTTC.